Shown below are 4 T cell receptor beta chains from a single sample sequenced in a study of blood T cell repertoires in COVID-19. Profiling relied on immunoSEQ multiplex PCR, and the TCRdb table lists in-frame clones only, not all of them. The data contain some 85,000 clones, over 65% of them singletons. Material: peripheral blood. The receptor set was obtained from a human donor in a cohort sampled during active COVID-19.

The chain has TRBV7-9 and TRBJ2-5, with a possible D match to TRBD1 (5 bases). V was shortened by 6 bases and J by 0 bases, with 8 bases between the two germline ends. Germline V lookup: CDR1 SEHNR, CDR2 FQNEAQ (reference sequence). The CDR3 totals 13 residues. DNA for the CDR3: TGTGCCAGCAGAGACAGCGACCAAGAGACCCAGTACTTC. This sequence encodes CASRDSDQETQYF.

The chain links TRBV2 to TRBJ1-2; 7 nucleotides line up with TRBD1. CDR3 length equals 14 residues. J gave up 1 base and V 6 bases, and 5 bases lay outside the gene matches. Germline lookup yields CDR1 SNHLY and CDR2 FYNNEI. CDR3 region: CASRLTGHNYGYTF. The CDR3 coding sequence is TGTGCCAGCAGATTGACAGGGCATAACTATGGCTACACCTTC.

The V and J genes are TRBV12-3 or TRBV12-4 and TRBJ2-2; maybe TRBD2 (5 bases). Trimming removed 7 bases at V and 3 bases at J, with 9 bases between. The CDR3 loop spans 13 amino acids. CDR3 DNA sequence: TGTGCCAGCATTACGGGATACACCGGGGAGCTGTTTTTT. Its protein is CASITGYTGELFF.

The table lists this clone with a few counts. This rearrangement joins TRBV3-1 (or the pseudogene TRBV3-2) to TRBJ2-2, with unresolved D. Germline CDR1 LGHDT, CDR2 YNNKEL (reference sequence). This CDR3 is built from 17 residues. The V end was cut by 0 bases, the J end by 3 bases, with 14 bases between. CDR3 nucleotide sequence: TGTGCCAGCAGCCAAGATCTTGCGTCCCCCTACACCGGGGAGCTGTTTTTT. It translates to CASSQDLASPYTGELFF.